This T cell receptor beta chain derives from a study of blood T cell repertoires in COVID-19. Overall study: COVID-19 samples collected from the United States, Italy and Spain covered acute and convalescent phases. T cells, B-cell-depleted T cells, or PBMCs provided the cDNA or gDNA that served as material.

Self-reported history from a screening survey and questionnaire set each donor's cohort. The CDR3 contains 16 residues. Trimming stripped 6 bases from V and 2 bases from J, with 20 bases between. Germline CDR1 is SGHVS and CDR2 is FNYEAQ. The data were produced by immunoSEQ multiplex PCR, yet TCRdb's version contains in-frame clones alone and is incomplete. The sample lists 300,000 to 400,000 clones, approximately 91% occurring once. Sequencing was done on a sample of PBMCs or T cells enriched from blood (not recorded which). The source is a woman aged 25 to 39 who had been exposed to COVID-19. The rearrangement links TRBV7-6 to TRBJ2-7; weak D call: TRBD1 (5 bases). This CDR3 reads CASSSTKGVPPYEQYF. The CDR3 coding sequence is TGTGCCAGCAGTTCCACAAAAGGGGTTCCCCCCTACGAGCAGTACTTC.